Below, 25 T cell receptor beta chains from the same sample are listed, as sequenced in a study of blood T cell repertoires in COVID-19 (dated by TCRdb to the early 2020s). The library was built by means of the immunoSEQ multiplex PCR assay. In TCRdb, the immuneACCESS table is reduced to in-frame sequences with V and J assigned. These tables do not hold every clone; where another copy was compared, an unresolved V gene accounts for under half, and the others remain unexplained. This sample holds around 270,000 clones; approximately 88% were observed only once. The top ten clones comprise over 3% of the sample. Source material: PBMCs or T cells enriched from blood (not recorded which). These receptors came from a middle-aged woman who had been exposed to COVID-19.

This clone came up once. V usage is TRBV6-1 and J usage is TRBJ2-3, with 8 nucleotides matching TRBD1. Per the germline V gene, CDR1 is MNHNS and CDR2 is SASEGT. This CDR3 contains 16 residues. Losses at the gene ends were 2 bases for V and 1 base for J; bases not matched to a gene: 5. The CDR3 nucleotides are TGTGCCAGCAGTGAACCGCCGGGACAGGGCACAGATACGCAGTATTTT. Its protein product is CASSEPPGQGTDTQYF.

This clone was counted a few times. The chain joins TRBV2 to TRBJ2-5, with TRBD2 matching over 13 bases. J lost 2 bases, V lost 6 bases, and 18 bases had no gene match. Germline CDR1 is SNHLY and CDR2 is FYNNEI. The CDR3 length is 20 residues. The CDR3, as DNA: TGTGCCAGCAGAGGACAGCGGGAGGCCCGGACTAGCGGGGGACAAGAGACCCAGTACTTC. Translating it yields CASRGQREARTSGGQETQYF.

The V gene is TRBV24-1, the J gene TRBJ2-3; 7 nucleotides agree with TRBD2. The CDR3 is made up of 15 amino acids. V was clipped by 0 bases and J by 3 bases; unmatched bases: 2. From germline, CDR1 is KGHDR and CDR2 SFDVKD. CDR3 nucleotide sequence: TGTGCCACCAGTGATTTGCCGGGAGGTACAGATACGCAGTATTTT. As protein: CATSDLPGGTDTQYF.

CDR3 region: CASSLRVVDEQFF. CDR3 sequence (DNA): TGCGCCAGCAGCCTCCGAGTGGTCGATGAGCAGTTCTTC. The chain couples TRBV4-3 to TRBJ2-1; D is undetermined. The CDR3 consists of 13 residues. V dropped 4 bases and J dropped 8 bases, with 12 bases sitting between them. Germline CDR1 LGHNA, CDR2 YSLEER.

J is TRBJ2-7 and V is TRBV5-6, with a weak D call TRBD2 (6 bases). The CDR3 consists of 13 residues. Germline V lookup: CDR1 SGHDT, CDR2 YYEEEE. The V end was cut by 4 bases, the J end by 5 bases, with 13 bases between. This CDR3 is CASSPAGSHEQYF. CDR3 in DNA: TGTGCCAGCAGCCCGGCGGGGTCCCACGAGCAGTACTTC.

The J gene is TRBJ2-2, the V gene TRBV7-9; TRBD1 might be the D (5 bases). Germline V gene data show CDR1 as SEHNR and CDR2 as FQNEAQ (reference sequence). The CDR3 sequence is 16 residues long. V was trimmed by 3 bases and J by 3 bases, leaving 14 bases between them. The CDR3 DNA is TGTGCCAGCAGCTTGCAGGGTCAGCTTTACACCGGGGAGCTGTTTTTT. Its translation is CASSLQGQLYTGELFF. Based on the CDR3 plus reference TRBV7-9 and TRBJ2-2, the full variable domain is DTGVSQNPRHKITKRGQNVTFRCDPISEHNRLYWYRQTLGQGPEFLTYFQNEAQLEKSRLLSDRFSAERPKGSFSTLEIQRTEQGDSAMYLCASSLQGQLYTGELFFGEGSRLTVL.

This clone has just a few counts. The rearrangement links TRBV5-3 to TRBJ1-5; D possibly corresponds to TRBD1 (6 bases). TRBV5-3 is labeled an ORF, and its function is uncertain. The V gene lost 2 bases and the J gene lost 2 bases, with 11 bases spanning the gap. This CDR3 is 15 amino acids long. CDR3 coding DNA: TGTGCCAGAAGCTTCCCTGCAGGGGGCAATCAGCCCCAGCATTTT. Translation gives CARSFPAGGNQPQHF.

The chain joins TRBV6-2 or TRBV6-3 to TRBJ1-1, with no clear D. The V gene lost 4 bases and the J gene lost 4 bases, with 7 bases spanning the gap. The CDR3 loop spans 12 amino acids. Germline CDR1 and CDR2: MNHEY and SVGEGT. The CDR3 DNA reads TGTGCCAGCAGTTCAGGATTCACTGAAGCTTTCTTT. Translation: CASSSGFTEAFF.

The chain employs TRBV5-1 and TRBJ2-3, with a tentative D call TRBD2 (6 bases). Between the trimmed V and J ends, which lost 7 bases and 5 bases, there was a span of 14 bases. Germline V gene data show CDR1 as SGHRS and CDR2 as YFSETQ. The CDR3 has 13 amino acids. CDR3 region: CASRDWGEDTQYF. The CDR3 nucleotides are TGCGCCAGCCGGGACTGGGGCGAAGATACGCAGTATTTT.

V is TRBV6-1 and J is TRBJ2-7; 9 positions match TRBD2. The CDR3 contains 15 residues. The V and J ends lost 2 bases and 4 bases, in that order; junction bases with no gene match: 6. Germline V CDR1 and CDR2: MNHNS, SASEGT. The chain's CDR3 is CASSERGGGAYEQYF. The CDR3 coding sequence is TGTGCCAGCAGTGAAAGGGGCGGGGGGGCTTACGAGCAGTACTTC.

In the case of this clone: This same CDR3 is encoded by further DNA sequences in the sample. The chain combines TRBV18 with TRBJ2-7; 7 bases are shared with TRBD1. Germline values: CDR1 KGHSH, CDR2 LQKENI. V lost 3 bases, J lost 2 bases, and 4 bases stayed unmatched. The CDR3 spans 14 residues. The CDR3 here is CASSPRQGTYEQYV. The CDR3 coding sequence is TGTGCCAGCTCACCTCGACAGGGCACCTACGAGCAGTACGTC.

The rearrangement uses TRBV4-1 and TRBJ1-3; weak D call: TRBD1 (6 bases). Germline V gene lookup returns CDR1 MGHRA and CDR2 YSYEKL. The V end was cut by 4 bases, the J end by 2 bases, with 12 bases between. CDR3 length: 15 amino acids. CDR3 bases: TGCGCCAGCAGCCCCGTGGCAGGGGCTGGAAACACCATATATTTT. This translates into CASSPVAGAGNTIYF.

This clone was seen only once. The chain carries TRBV12-3 or TRBV12-4 and TRBJ1-1, with D hard to call. This CDR3 is built from 12 residues. Trimming shortened V by 2 bases and J by 5 bases, and 6 bases separated the two germline ends. The CDR3 DNA sequence: TGTGCCAGCAGTTTATTGCAGACTGAAGCTTTCTTT. Translated: CASSLLQTEAFF.

This clone has just one count. The chain combines TRBV7-9 with TRBJ2-1; tentative D call: TRBD1 (6 bases). The V gene's germline CDR1 is SEHNR and CDR2 FQNEAQ (reference sequence). This CDR3 spans 15 amino acids. Trimming took off 1 base at V and 8 bases at J, with 15 bases between the two ends. The DNA of the CDR3 is TGTGCCAGCAGCTTAGTGGGACACCCTGAGGATGAGCAGTTCTTC. Residues: CASSLVGHPEDEQFF.

The genes are TRBV2 and TRBJ2-2, with 11 bases identical to TRBD2. Trimming cost V 5 bases and J 0 bases; bases outside gene matches: 5. The CDR3 length is 17 residues. Germline CDR1 and CDR2: SNHLY and FYNNEI. CDR3 protein: CASSRLAGSTNTGELFF. In DNA, the CDR3 is TGTGCCAGCAGTAGACTAGCGGGATCTACGAACACCGGGGAGCTGTTTTTT.

The chain joins TRBV21-1 to TRBJ2-3; TRBD2, the table's D call, lacks a check against the DNA. TRBV21-1 is termed a pseudogene. CDR3 length: 15 amino acids. The CDR3 sequence: CASSKSSPSTDTQYF. The CDR3 coding sequence is TGTGCCAGCAGCAAATCCTCCCCTAGCACAGATACGCAGTATTTT.

The chain is built from TRBV29-1 and TRBJ2-1, with a possible D match to TRBD1 (7 bases). CDR1 is SQVTM, CDR2 ANQGSEA, per germline. V was pared by 7 bases and J by 9 bases, with 31 bases between. The CDR3 loop spans 17 amino acids. CDR3 in DNA: TGCAGCGCCGGCGGGGTTAAAGGCAGGGGGTTTTGGGGTGAGCAGTTCTTC. This codes for CSAGGVKGRGFWGEQFF.

This chain joins TRBV25-1 and TRBJ2-7; possibly TRBD2 for D (7 bases). The CDR3 is 15 amino acids. Germline CDR1 is MGHDK and CDR2 is SYGVNS. Trimming stripped 1 base from V and 5 bases from J, with 15 bases between. The CDR3 is CASSELVGGANEQYF. The CDR3, as DNA: TGTGCCAGCAGTGAATTGGTGGGGGGGGCCAACGAGCAGTACTTC.

The chain employs TRBV18 and TRBJ1-5, with 10 bases that match TRBD1. Germline V gene data show CDR1 as KGHSH and CDR2 as LQKENI. The CDR3 runs 14 residues. V lost 4 bases and J lost 7; bases outside the gene matches: 4. CDR3 nucleotides: TGTGCCAGCTCACGGGGACAGGGGAACCAGCCCCAGCATTTT. Its protein is CASSRGQGNQPQHF. Variable domain in full (rest from reference TRBV18 and TRBJ1-5): NAGVMQNPRHLVRRRGQEARLRCSPMKGHSHVYWYRQLPEEGLKFMVYLQKENIIDESGMPKERFSAEFPKEGPSILRIQQVVRGDSAAYFCASSRGQGNQPQHFGDGTRLSIL.

The J gene is TRBJ2-5, the V gene TRBV4-1; the match to TRBD2 covers 7 bases. CDR3 length equals 16 residues. From germline, CDR1 is MGHRA and CDR2 YSYEKL. With 0 bases clipped from V and 5 bases from J, the junction kept 9 bases outside the gene matches. DNA of the CDR3: TGCGCCAGCAGCCAAGAGAATAGCGGAGCGGGGGAGACCCAGTACTTC. Its translation is CASSQENSGAGETQYF.

The J gene is TRBJ2-5, the V gene TRBV12-3 or TRBV12-4; D is possibly TRBD1 (6 bases). The germline V and J ends were trimmed by 8 bases and 0 bases, with 10 bases remaining between them. The CDR3 sequence is 13 residues long. The CDR3 sequence is CASRDTYQETQYF. The CDR3 nucleotides read TGTGCCAGCCGGGACACGTACCAAGAGACCCAGTACTTC.

The V and J genes are TRBV12-3 or TRBV12-4 and TRBJ1-1; D unresolved. The V end was cut by 10 bases, the J end by 1 base, with 13 bases between. This CDR3 has 13 residues. CDR3 sequence: CATLGQGNTEAFF. For the CDR3, the DNA is TGTGCCACGCTGGGCCAAGGGAACACTGAAGCTTTCTTT.

The J gene is TRBJ2-7, the V gene TRBV29-1; 9 bases are shared with TRBD1. The V segment lost 6 bases and the J segment 3 bases; nucleotides outside the gene matches: 3. The germline V gene encodes CDR1 SQVTM and CDR2 ANQGSEA. The CDR3 is 12 residues long. The CDR3 DNA follows: TGCAGCGTCGTGGGACAGGGCTACGAGCAGTACTTC. Translation gives CSVVGQGYEQYF.

The V and J genes are TRBV30 and TRBJ1-1; 7 bases align to TRBD1. After removal of 4 bases from V and 8 bases from J, the junction contained 13 bases not matched to a gene. The CDR3 is 14 residues long. CDR1 and CDR2 from the germline V gene are GTSNPN and SVGIG (reference sequence). The CDR3 region is CAWMGAGGTREAFF. As DNA, the CDR3 is TGTGCCTGGATGGGGGCAGGGGGTACTAGAGAAGCTTTCTTT. Together with reference TRBV30 and TRBJ1-1, the CDR3 gives the full variable domain: SQTIHQWPATLVQPVGSPLSLECTVEGTSNPNLYWYRQAAGRGLQLLFYSVGIGQISSEVPQNLSASRPQDRQFILSSKKLLLSDSGFYLCAWMGAGGTREAFFGQGTRLTVV.

The V gene is TRBV6-1, the J gene TRBJ1-6; a weak D match, TRBD1 (5 bases). The CDR3 contains 13 residues. Trimming pared 2 bases from V and 13 bases from J, leaving 12 bases between. Germline V gene sequence: CDR1 MNHNS, CDR2 SASEGT. CDR3 in DNA: TGTGCCAGCAGTGAAATCGGGGGTGGCCCCCTCCACTTT. Protein product: CASSEIGGGPLHF.